The T cell receptor (beta chain) described here comes from a study of chemoradiotherapy in HPV16-positive cancers (dated by TCRdb to between 2021 and 2024). Background on the whole study: Functional T-cell assays on cells from a couple of HPV16-positive patients defined candidate HPV-specific T-cell clones and common TCR motifs. The study asked whether T-cell immunity to the HPV oncoproteins E6 and E7 changes during chemoradiotherapy and whether this immunity affects survival. Next, the candidate HPV-specific TCRs and motifs were followed in TCR repertoires from roughly 90 patients with HPV-related cancers. Results the study describes overall, beyond this receptor: Expansion of candidate HPV-specific clones and E7-related TCR motifs was observed in the tumor microenvironment during treatment, whereas no such expansion was observed for non-HPV-specific T cells. The functional definition of HPV-specific T cells was derived from only two HPV16-positive patients, and the survival association was reported for HPV16-positive patients. In HPV16-positive patients, expansion of HPV-responsive T cells during chemoradiotherapy was found to be associated with improved recurrence-free survival.

The library was prepared using the immunoSEQ multiplex PCR assay. Sourced from immuneACCESS, this table was stored by TCRdb with only in-frame sequences that have V and J called. A share of the clones is absent; for the studies checked, an unresolved V gene accounts for under half, and the remainder has no known explanation. Across this sample there are roughly 23,000 clones, with approximately 70% seen only once. The top ten clonotypes cover around 2.7% of the sample. Repertoires were sampled repeatedly over the course of chemoradiotherapy, so clonal expansion could be followed in the tumor microenvironment. On this clone itself: Its specific antigen is unknown. One base away there is no much larger clone; base qualities are not given.

Trimming leaves V shorter by 4 bases and J shorter by 5 bases, with the junction holding 5 bases beyond the gene matches. There are 14 amino acids in the CDR3, from cysteine to phenylalanine inclusive. CDR3 DNA is the only sequence kept; it has 42 bases, read in frame from the first base. CDR1 and CDR2 are read off the germline V gene as MDHEN and SYDVKM. The sample here was taken from a patient who underwent chemoradiotherapy. The chain is made from TRBV28 and TRBJ2-5; 9 central bases correspond to TRBD1. The source of this sequence is a human donor with HPV-associated anogenital cancer. The sequenced DNA: TGTGCCAGCAGTTCCTGGGACAGGGCTGAGACCCAGTACTTC. Translated, it reads CASSSWDRAETQYF.